These 2 T cell receptor beta chains came from one sample sequenced in a study of shared clonotypes between healthy human individuals. Sequenced by immunoSEQ multiplex PCR; TCRdb stores in-frame clones only, minus some. The table includes 950,000 to 1,100,000 clones, approximately 68% detected once. What was sequenced was memory CD4+ T cells sorted from blood. Sample subset: CD45RA-negative fraction. The receptors stem from a man younger than 35 in good health.

This chain uses TRBV6-5 with TRBJ1-6; 9 bases fit TRBD1. Per germline, CDR1 MNHEY and CDR2 SVGAGI. CDR3 length: 15 residues. The trim removed 2 bases at V and 8 bases at J, leaving 4 bases unmatched. CDR3 sequence: CASSYNRGLDSPLHF. In nucleotides, the CDR3 is TGTGCCAGCAGTTACAACAGGGGGCTCGATTCACCCCTCCACTTT.

V usage is TRBV4-2 and J usage is TRBJ2-4, with 7 positions matching TRBD2. J lost 0 bases, V lost 0 bases, and 8 bases had no gene match. The length of the CDR3 is 18 residues. CDR1 and CDR2 from the germline V gene are LGHNA and YNFKEQ. The CDR3: CASSQDLKRDVAKNIQYF. In DNA form, the CDR3 reads TGTGCCAGCAGCCAAGATTTAAAGCGGGATGTAGCCAAAAACATTCAGTACTTC.